A single TCR beta chain is shown here with its context. Per the germline V gene, CDR1 is SGDLS and CDR2 is YYNGEE. The V and J ends lost 0 bases and 7 bases, in that order; junction bases with no gene match: 4. The CDR3 has 14 residues. This record belongs to a study of T-cell memory formation after mild COVID-19. One entry per CDR3 protein, called by TCRdb with MiXCR from the 5' RACE reads. The table has 450,000 to 650,000 distinct CDR3 sequences, more than 15% seen once. The gene calls are TRBV9 and TRBJ2-3; 8 bases line up with TRBD2. The source material was PBMCs or a T cell subset sorted from them (not recorded which). This clonotype originated in an adult woman who had mild COVID-19 (a few samples of this study predate the infection). Cell type and time point are not known. This CDR3 is CASSVGREAHTQYF. In nucleotides, the CDR3 is TGTGCCAGCAGCGTAGGGCGGGAGGCCCATACGCAGTATTTT.